This T cell receptor (beta chain) came from a study of cytomegalovirus exposure and HLA in healthy donors. PCR amplification relied on 60 Vbeta primers (plus 13 Jbeta primers). Sequencing used immunoSEQ multiplex PCR; TCRdb keeps in-frame clones, though not all of them. The repertoire holds over 150,000 clones, around 85% seen once, with approximately 2.4% in the top ten. Study-level points and caveats: Altogether, some 160 TCR beta chains were recorded as cytomegalovirus-associated. Researchers had no immune exposure information except CMV serostatus available. In presence/absence analyses, roughly uniform sequencing depth across donors was assumed. Further analysis was carried out later, and it showed several of the most significant clusters appearing linked to common viral pathogens.

As regards this clone: Antigen unknown.

The CDR3 sequence is 15 residues long. Germline V gene sequence: CDR1 SGHDT, CDR2 YYEEEE. The trim removed 2 bases at V and 1 base at J, leaving 3 bases unmatched. Specimen: PBMCs. The J gene is TRBJ2-3, the V gene TRBV5-6, with 8 bases that match TRBD2. The source is a male donor in good health and CMV-seronegative. The CDR3 loop is CASSFGLAGTDTQYF. As DNA, the CDR3 is TGTGCCAGCAGCTTCGGACTAGCTGGCACAGATACGCAGTATTTT. Full variable domain (remainder filled in from reference TRBV5-6 and TRBJ2-3): DAGVTQSPTHLIKTRGQQVTLRCSPKSGHDTVSWYQQALGQGPQFIFQYYEEEERQRGNFPDRFSGHQFPNYSSELNVNALLLGDSALYLCASSFGLAGTDTQYFGPGTRLTVL.